A single sample is the source of the 28 T cell receptor beta chains below, sequenced in a study of cytomegalovirus exposure and HLA in healthy donors. PCR was performed using 60 Vbeta and 13 Jbeta primers. Method: immunoSEQ multiplex PCR; TCRdb's copy keeps in-frame clones and lacks some. The sample lists approximately 83,000 clones, 65% to 85% occurring once. The sequenced material came from PBMCs. The receptors derive from a man aged 18 to 29 in good health and CMV-seronegative.

The sample holds one count of this clone. V is TRBV6-5 and J is TRBJ2-7; D unresolved. V gave up 4 bases and J gave up 5 bases, with 15 bases separating them. Germline V gene sequence: CDR1 MNHEY, CDR2 SVGAGI. The CDR3 is made up of 14 amino acids. In DNA form, the CDR3 reads TGTGCCAGCAGTTCGTCCGGCGGTACCAACGAGCAGTACTTC. As protein: CASSSSGGTNEQYF.

V and J are TRBV5-1 and TRBJ2-3; the match to TRBD2 covers 9 bases. The junction had 14 bases not matched to a gene; V was cut back by 0 bases and J by 6 bases. The V gene's germline CDR1 is SGHRS and CDR2 YFSETQ. The CDR3 length is 18 residues. DNA for the CDR3: TGCGCCAGCAGCTTGGTAGGGCGAGGCGGGGGGGCCAGGGATACGCAGTATTTT. Residues: CASSLVGRGGGARDTQYF. Combining the CDR3 with reference TRBV5-1 and TRBJ2-3 gives the whole variable domain KAGVTQTPRYLIKTRGQQVTLSCSPISGHRSVSWYQQTPGQGLQFLFEYFSETQRNKGNFPGRFSGRQFSNSRSEMNVSTLELGDSALYLCASSLVGRGGGARDTQYFGPGTRLTVL.

This chain links TRBV19 with TRBJ2-7, with D possibly matching TRBD2 (5 bases). The CDR3 runs to 15 residues. V was pared by 4 bases and J by 0 bases, with 13 bases between. Germline values: CDR1 LNHDA, CDR2 SQIVND (reference sequence). Written as DNA, the CDR3 is TGTGCCAGTAGTACCCCGTCGGGGAGCTCCTACGAGCAGTACTTC. This encodes CASSTPSGSSYEQYF.

The rearrangement links TRBV18 to TRBJ2-7, with 8 bases that match TRBD1. Per germline, CDR1 KGHSH and CDR2 LQKENI. The CDR3 sequence is 13 residues long. The CDR3 is CASSPTPGQGPLV. CDR3 nucleotide sequence: TGTGCCAGCTCACCTACTCCCGGACAGGGCCCCCTGGTC.

The chain has TRBV30 and TRBJ1-6; TRBD1 agrees at 10 bases. V shed 6 bases and J 11 bases; nucleotides not matched to a gene: 7. There are 13 residues in the CDR3. Germline values: CDR1 GTSNPN, CDR2 SVGIG (reference sequence). The CDR3 DNA reads TGTGCCTGTATGGGACAGGGGATGGCACCCCTCCACTTT. Protein sequence: CACMGQGMAPLHF.

V gene TRBV10-3 combines with J gene TRBJ2-3; 9 bases map to TRBD1. V lost 5 bases, J lost 2 bases, and 11 bases stayed unmatched. CDR3 length: 17 residues. Looked up from germline, CDR1 is ENHRY and CDR2 is SYGVKD. The CDR3: CAISQAAGTGYTDTQYF. The CDR3, as DNA: TGTGCCATCAGTCAGGCGGCTGGGACAGGGTACACAGATACGCAGTATTTT.

This rearrangement joins TRBV2 to TRBJ2-7; 8 positions match TRBD1. V lost 6 bases and J lost 6; bases outside the gene matches: 13. The CDR3 spans 15 residues. Germline CDR1 SNHLY, CDR2 FYNNEI. This CDR3 reads CASRRDRGPGGEQYF. In DNA, the CDR3 is TGTGCCAGCAGACGCGACAGGGGACCAGGGGGCGAGCAGTACTTC.

The rearrangement links TRBV19 to TRBJ2-3, with 11 positions matching TRBD2. V was clipped by 3 bases and J by 3 bases; unmatched bases: 2. CDR1 and CDR2 (germline): LNHDA, SQIVND (reference sequence). This CDR3 has 15 amino acids. The CDR3 DNA reads TGTGCCAGTAGTATGATAGCGGGGGGGACAGATACGCAGTATTTT. This translates into CASSMIAGGTDTQYF.

CDR3 bases: TGTGCCAGCATGAGCTACAGCTCCTACAATGAGCAGTTCTTC. Translated: CASMSYSSYNEQFF. The V and J genes are TRBV7-2 and TRBJ2-1, with D hard to call. Germline lookup yields CDR1 SGHTA and CDR2 FQGNSA. The CDR3 has 14 residues. V dropped 7 bases and J dropped 0 bases, with 10 bases sitting between them.

This chain links TRBV13 with TRBJ2-7; 12 bases align to TRBD2. Germline V gene sequence: CDR1 PRHDT, CDR2 FYEKMQ (reference sequence). The CDR3 contains 15 residues. The V gene end was trimmed by 5 bases and the J gene end by 6 bases; junction bases not matched to a gene: 8. The CDR3 DNA follows: TGTGCCAGCAGCCCGAGACTAGCGGGGGACCGCGAGCAGTACTTC. Translation gives CASSPRLAGDREQYF.

V is TRBV5-1 and J is TRBJ2-7, with D perhaps TRBD1 (5 bases). The CDR3 is made up of 11 amino acids. From germline, CDR1 is SGHRS and CDR2 YFSETQ. V was shortened by 4 bases and J by 8 bases, with 10 bases between the two germline ends. The CDR3 coding sequence is TGCGCCAGCAGCCTCGACAGACAGCAGTACTTC. Its protein product is CASSLDRQQYF. The entire variable domain, with the rest obtained from reference TRBV5-1 and TRBJ2-7, is as follows: KAGVTQTPRYLIKTRGQQVTLSCSPISGHRSVSWYQQTPGQGLQFLFEYFSETQRNKGNFPGRFSGRQFSNSRSEMNVSTLELGDSALYLCASSLDRQQYFGPGTRLTVT.

J is TRBJ1-4 and V is TRBV20-1; a possible D gene is TRBD1 (5 bases). CDR1 and CDR2 from the germline V gene are DFQATT and SNEGSKA (reference sequence). The CDR3 contains 11 residues. V was pared by 7 bases and J by 8 bases, with 11 bases between. The CDR3 sequence is CSGIQEEKLFF. In DNA form, the CDR3 reads TGCAGTGGGATACAGGAGGAAAAACTGTTTTTT.

This chain joins TRBV2 and TRBJ1-6; D gene unclear. The CDR3 runs 16 residues. V lost 6 bases, J lost 0 bases, and 12 bases lay in between. Germline assignment: CDR1 SNHLY and CDR2 FYNNEI. The CDR3 loop is CASRWEMSSYNSPLHF. CDR3 in DNA: TGTGCCAGCAGGTGGGAGATGAGCTCCTATAATTCACCCCTCCACTTT.

The rearrangement uses TRBV7-9 and TRBJ2-2; 7 bases map to TRBD1. Germline V gene sequence: CDR1 SEHNR, CDR2 FQNEAQ (reference sequence). This CDR3 is built from 16 residues. Germline trimming cut 1 base from V and 5 bases from J; bases unmatched to any gene: 7. The CDR3: CASSLVWDSQTGELFF. CDR3 DNA sequence: TGTGCCAGCAGCTTAGTCTGGGACAGTCAAACCGGGGAGCTGTTTTTT.

This chain joins TRBV5-6 and TRBJ2-7; D may be TRBD1 (5 bases). V was cut by 1 base and J by 3 bases, with 14 bases left in between. CDR3 length equals 15 residues. Looked up from germline, CDR1 is SGHDT and CDR2 is YYEEEE. In DNA, the CDR3 is TGTGCCAGCAGCTTGTCCAGGGATCCCCTCTACGAGCAGTACTTC. Amino acids: CASSLSRDPLYEQYF.

This chain links TRBV6-4 with TRBJ1-5; D possibly corresponds to TRBD1 (6 bases). V gave up 4 bases and J gave up 4 bases, with 8 bases separating them. The CDR3 is 13 amino acids. CDR1 is MRHNA and CDR2 is SNTAGT in the germline V gene. CDR3 in DNA: TGTGCCAGCAGTGTGGGGGCTAATCAGCCCCAGCATTTT. Protein product: CASSVGANQPQHF.

The V gene is TRBV5-1, the J gene TRBJ2-1; TRBD2 agrees at 8 bases. Germline V gene lookup returns CDR1 SGHRS and CDR2 YFSETQ. The V gene end was trimmed by 5 bases and the J gene end by 9 bases; junction bases not matched to a gene: 7. The CDR3 is made up of 13 amino acids. In nucleotides, the CDR3 is TGCGCCAGCAGGCCCGGGACTAGTGGTGAGCAGTTCTTC. Protein product: CASRPGTSGEQFF. The full variable domain, with the rest looked up from reference TRBV5-1 and TRBJ2-1, is KAGVTQTPRYLIKTRGQQVTLSCSPISGHRSVSWYQQTPGQGLQFLFEYFSETQRNKGNFPGRFSGRQFSNSRSEMNVSTLELGDSALYLCASRPGTSGEQFFGPGTRLTVL.

The chain carries TRBV7-9 and TRBJ2-1; 9 nucleotides align to TRBD2. The CDR3 runs 19 residues. The trim removed 1 base at V and 3 bases at J, leaving 13 bases unmatched. Germline V lookup: CDR1 SEHNR, CDR2 FQNEAQ (reference sequence). The CDR3 is CASSLGGGGVLFGYNEQFF. Written as DNA, the CDR3 is TGTGCCAGCAGCTTAGGTGGCGGGGGGGTCCTCTTTGGCTACAATGAGCAGTTCTTC.

The sample holds one count of this clone. This chain connects TRBV30 to TRBJ2-6; D remains ambiguous. There are 13 residues in the CDR3. CDR1 is GTSNPN and CDR2 is SVGIG in the germline V gene (reference sequence). V was clipped by 3 bases and J by 1 base, with 4 bases between them. CDR3 residues: CAWSPSGANVLTF. In DNA, the CDR3 is TGTGCCTGGAGCCCGTCTGGGGCCAACGTCCTGACTTTC.

The V gene is TRBV21-1, the J gene TRBJ1-6; the table calls TRBD1, which could not be checked here. TRBV21-1 is shown as a pseudogene. This CDR3 is 15 amino acids long. Here the CDR3 reads CASSSTGQGNSPLHF. The CDR3 DNA reads TGTGCCAGCAGCTCGACGGGACAGGGGAATTCACCCCTCCACTTT.

This clone turned up a few times. This chain joins TRBV6-6 and TRBJ1-1; 7 positions match TRBD1. V trimming: 6 bases; J trimming: 4 bases; junction bases outside the gene matches: 2. This CDR3 contains 12 residues. Per germline, CDR1 MNHNY and CDR2 SVGAGI (reference sequence). The CDR3: CASSPGGTEAFF. CDR3 coding DNA: TGTGCCAGCAGCCCAGGGGGCACTGAAGCTTTCTTT.

The J gene is TRBJ2-1, the V gene TRBV7-8; D is uncertain. The CDR3 has 12 residues. The V gene's germline CDR1 is SGHVS and CDR2 FQNEAQ. V was cut by 4 bases and J by 5 bases, with 6 bases left in between. The CDR3 loop reads CASSSSDNEQFF. The CDR3 bases are TGTGCCAGCAGCTCCTCGGACAATGAGCAGTTCTTC.

This clone has just a few counts. The CDR3 reads CASSRTGADTQYF. CDR3 bases: TGTGCCAGCAGCCGGACAGGGGCAGATACGCAGTATTTT. This chain uses TRBV7-9 with TRBJ2-3; 9 positions agree with TRBD1. V lost 5 bases, J lost 4 bases, and 1 base stayed unmatched. The CDR3 runs to 13 residues. CDR1 and CDR2 (germline): SEHNR, FQNEAQ (reference sequence).

The rearrangement joins TRBV15 to TRBJ1-1, with D perhaps matching TRBD1 (5 bases). This CDR3 has 16 residues. Germline CDR1 reads LNHNV; CDR2 reads YYDKDF (reference sequence). Trimming removed 4 bases at V and 3 bases at J, with 18 bases between. CDR3 bases: TGTGCCACCAGCATGAGATCAGGGATCCGGTACACTGAAGCTTTCTTT. Translation gives CATSMRSGIRYTEAFF.

The V call is TRBV12-5, the J call TRBJ2-1; D is uncertain. Trimming stripped 2 bases from V and 6 bases from J, with 17 bases between. Germline values: CDR1 LGHNT, CDR2 FRNRAP. The CDR3 is made up of 16 amino acids. The CDR3 sequence is CASGLTPHRWANEQFF. The CDR3 DNA reads as TGTGCTAGTGGTTTGACCCCCCACCGGTGGGCCAATGAGCAGTTCTTC.

The V gene is TRBV14, the J gene TRBJ2-7, with 9 nucleotides matching TRBD1. In germline, CDR1 is SGHDN, CDR2 FVKESK. This CDR3 region has 16 residues. Losses at the gene ends were 4 bases for V and 2 bases for J; bases not matched to a gene: 9. The chain's CDR3 is CASSRGGTGRTYEQYF. In nucleotides, the CDR3 is TGTGCCAGCAGCCGGGGCGGGACAGGGAGAACCTACGAGCAGTACTTC.

This clone has only a few counts. This chain joins TRBV9 and TRBJ2-1, with D maybe TRBD2 (6 bases). The CDR3 length is 16 residues. Germline assignment: CDR1 SGDLS and CDR2 YYNGEE. The V gene lost 2 bases and the J gene lost 2 bases, with 14 bases spanning the gap. The CDR3 DNA is TGTGCCAGCAGCGTGAGCCCTAGCGTTCCCTACAATGAGCAGTTCTTC. Translation gives CASSVSPSVPYNEQFF. Based on the CDR3 plus reference TRBV9 and TRBJ2-1, the full variable domain is DSGVTQTPKHLITATGQRVTLRCSPRSGDLSVYWYQQSLDQGLQFLIQYYNGEERAKGNILERFSAQQFPDLHSELNLSSLELGDSALYFCASSVSPSVPYNEQFFGPGTRLTVL.

The J gene is TRBJ2-2, the V gene TRBV5-1; 8 nucleotides line up with TRBD1. V lost 4 bases, J lost 5 bases, and 7 bases stayed unmatched. The CDR3 covers 15 residues. In germline, CDR1 is SGHRS, CDR2 YFSETQ. The CDR3 here is CASSGRGRGTGELFF. The CDR3 nucleotides read TGCGCCAGCAGCGGCAGGGGGCGCGGAACCGGGGAGCTGTTTTTT.